The rows below give T cell receptor beta chains drawn from one sample of a study of blood T cell repertoires in COVID-19. Data came from immunoSEQ multiplex PCR; TCRdb stores just in-frame clones and leaves some out. The sample gives around 170,000 clones, 84% of which show up once; approximately 14% is in the top ten. Sequenced: peripheral blood. Receptors originate from a man between 25 and 39 years old with active or convalescent COVID-19. The CDR3 runs from the conserved cysteine through the conserved F or W. The D gene is left open where the match is weak. Clone size is stated in some rows and not others, as once, few, many or a class when expanded.

.	TRBJ1-2	.	TRBV28	TGTGCCAGCAGCCCTGCACCTCTCCTGGGGGGTAACTATGGCTACACCTTC	CASSPAPLLGGNYGYTF
.	TRBJ2-3	TRBD2	TRBV2	TGTGCCAGCAGCAAGAGGACTAGCGGGGGCCACAGCACAGATACGCAGTATTTT	CASSKRTSGGHSTDTQYF
.	TRBJ2-5	.	TRBV5-6	TGTGCCAGCAGTTCGAACGTGGGCGGAGGGGCGGTTCAAGAGACCCAGTACTTC	CASSSNVGGGAVQETQYF
.	TRBJ2-1	.	TRBV7-6	TGTGCCAGCAGCTTAACAGGGAGCTCCTACAATGAGCAGTTCTTC	CASSLTGSSYNEQFF
.	TRBJ2-1	.	TRBV4-3	TGCGCCAGCAGCGCCCAGTTAGCAAGCTCCTACAATGAGCAGTTCTTC	CASSAQLASSYNEQFF
.	TRBJ1-3	TRBD1	TRBV11-3	TGTGCCAGCAGCTTTGCCCAGGGGGCTACTGGAAACACCATATATTTT	CASSFAQGATGNTIYF
.	TRBJ1-1	TRBD1	TRBV25-1	TGTGCCAGCAGTCCCTTGGGACAGGGGAACACTGAAGCTTTCTTT	CASSPLGQGNTEAFF
.	TRBJ2-1	TRBD1	TRBV5-5	TGTGCCAGCAGCTCTGGTGGGACAGGGGTATACAATGAGCAGTTCTTC	CASSSGGTGVYNEQFF
.	TRBJ2-1	TRBD2	TRBV29-1	TGCAGCGTTGCAAGCTACGAGACTAGCGGGAGGTTAACTGAGCAGTTCTTC	CSVASYETSGRLTEQFF
once	TRBJ2-1	TRBD2	TRBV19	TGTGCCAGTAGCTTTCTAGCGGGAGAGGGGGTGTACAATGAGCAGTTCTTC	CASSFLAGEGVYNEQFF
.	TRBJ1-5	.	TRBV2	TGTGCCAGCATTCTCAGTCCCTTAGCAGGGGCCCAGCATTTT	CASILSPLAGAQHF
few	TRBJ2-1	TRBD2	TRBV30	TGTGCCTGCATAGCGGGAGGGAGGAGTGAGCAGTTCTTC	CACIAGGRSEQFF
.	TRBJ1-2	TRBD1	TRBV5-6	TGTGCCAGCACGCTTTGGGACAGGGACTATGGCTACACCTTC	CASTLWDRDYGYTF
.	TRBJ1-5	.	TRBV7-8	TGTGCCAGCAGCTTAGATAGGAGACCCAATCAGCCCCAGCATTTT	CASSLDRRPNQPQHF
.	TRBJ1-1	.	TRBV2	TGTGCCAGCAGCGCGGACGGGGGCACTGAAGCTTTCTTT	CASSADGGTEAFF
.	TRBJ1-2	.	TRBV27	TGTGCCAGCAGGCCGGTGGGGGGTTATGGCTACACCTTC	CASRPVGGYGYTF
.	TRBJ1-2	TRBD1	TRBV24-1	TGTGCCACCAGTGACCGGGACAGCCCCAACTATGGCTACACCTTC	CATSDRDSPNYGYTF
.	TRBJ1-2	.	TRBV11-3	TGTGCCAGCAGCTTATCAAGGGGCGCGGACTATGGCTACACCTTC	CASSLSRGADYGYTF
once	TRBJ1-2	.	TRBV9	TGTGCCAGCAGCGGAGCGGGGGAGAACGATGGACGGCACAGCTATGGCTACACCTTC	CASSGAGENDGRHSYGYTF
once	TRBJ1-2	.	TRBV3-1/TRBV3-2	TGTGCCAGCAGTTCCCCAAAATCCCGGGATCCGGAAAGCTATGGCTACACCTTC	CASSSPKSRDPESYGYTF
.	TRBJ1-1	.	TRBV19	TGTGCCAGTACCCCTCCGGGGGGGAGGAACACTGAAGCTTTCTTT	CASTPPGGRNTEAFF
.	TRBJ1-5	TRBD1	TRBV30	TGTGCCTGGAGGGGGACAGGGAGCAATCAGCCCCAGCATTTT	CAWRGTGSNQPQHF
.	TRBJ1-1	.	TRBV7-2	TGTGCCAGCAGGGTCGCGGACACTGAAGCTTTCTTT	CASRVADTEAFF
.	TRBJ1-5	.	TRBV5-1	TGCGCCAGCAGCTTGATCCCAGAAAATCAGCCCCAGCATTTT	CASSLIPENQPQHF
once	TRBJ2-3	TRBD1	TRBV10-3	TGTGCCATCAGTGGGGGTGGGGGACAGATCCAGACAGATACGCAGTATTTT	CAISGGGGQIQTDTQYF
.	TRBJ1-5	.	TRBV12-3/TRBV12-4	TGTGCCAGCAGTTTAAGCCCCATTCAGCCCCAGCATTTT	CASSLSPIQPQHF
.	TRBJ2-7	.	TRBV6-2/TRBV6-3	TGTGCCAGCAGTTACGCTGGACATGCCCTTTACGAGCAGTACTTC	CASSYAGHALYEQYF
.	TRBJ2-7	.	TRBV6-2/TRBV6-3	TGTGCCAGCAGTTCAACCGGCCAGAGGGAGCAGTACTTC	CASSSTGQREQYF
.	TRBJ1-2	TRBD1	TRBV7-8	TGTGCCAGCAGCTTCGACAGGGGCGTGAGCTATGGCTACACCTTC	CASSFDRGVSYGYTF
.	TRBJ1-1	.	TRBV27	TGTGCCAGCAGTTTAGTGGTAGTGGACAGCACTGAAGCTTTCTTT	CASSLVVVDSTEAFF
.	TRBJ1-2	TRBD1	TRBV9	TGTGCCAGCAGCCCCACTATAACAGGGGTCGATGGCTACACCTTC	CASSPTITGVDGYTF
.	TRBJ2-2	.	TRBV7-9	TGTGCCAGCAGCTTAGGGGACAAGGGCCCGAACACCGGGGAGCTGTTTTTT	CASSLGDKGPNTGELFF
.	TRBJ1-5	.	TRBV19	TGTGCCAGTAGTCTACAGGGAGGCAATCAGCCCCAGCATTTT	CASSLQGGNQPQHF
.	TRBJ1-6	.	TRBV5-1	TGCGCCAGCAGTCCGTCGACAGGTGATAATTCACCCCTCCACTTT	CASSPSTGDNSPLHF
.	TRBJ1-5	.	TRBV5-1	TGCGCCAGCAGCTCTGGGACGGGGGGCAATCAGCCCCAGCATTTT	CASSSGTGGNQPQHF
.	TRBJ2-1	.	TRBV6-4	TGTGCCAGCAGTGAAATGGCGGGACCGTACAATGAGCAGTTCTTC	CASSEMAGPYNEQFF
.	TRBJ1-3	.	TRBV10-3	TGTGCCATCAGTGCGACTACAGGGAGCTCTGGAAACACCATATATTTT	CAISATTGSSGNTIYF
.	TRBJ1-6	.	TRBV6-2/TRBV6-3	TGTGCCAGCAGTTACTCACTCTTCTCGCCCGAAAATTCACCCCTCCACTTT	CASSYSLFSPENSPLHF
.	TRBJ2-3	TRBD2	TRBV11-2	TGTGCCAGCAGCTCCAGCGGGGGACGAGCCGATACGCAGTATTTT	CASSSSGGRADTQYF
.	TRBJ1-6	.	TRBV30	TGTGCCTGGAGTGTATGGAGTTTCAGTCAACATTCACCCCTCCACTTT	CAWSVWSFSQHSPLHF
.	TRBJ2-1	TRBD2	TRBV24-1	TGTGCCACCAGTGGATTAGCGGGAGGGTTATTTGAGCAGTTCTTC	CATSGLAGGLFEQFF